The 27 T cell receptor beta chains presented below share a single source sample, sequenced in a study of cytomegalovirus exposure and HLA in healthy donors. Vbeta (60) and Jbeta (13) primers were used in the PCR. Libraries were prepared by immunoSEQ multiplex PCR; TCRdb keeps only in-frame clonotypes and omits some of them. Recorded for this sample: approximately 120,000 clones. The sample was PBMCs. These receptors were obtained from a woman in her fifties or sixties in good health and CMV-seronegative.

V and J are TRBV7-2 and TRBJ1-2; D gene ambiguous. Germline CDR1 reads SGHTA; CDR2 reads FQGNSA. V was clipped by 5 bases and J by 2 bases, with 12 bases between them. This CDR3 is built from 14 residues. Written as DNA, the CDR3 is TGTGCCAGCAGCACCCTAGGTAGAAACTATGGCTACACCTTC. This encodes CASSTLGRNYGYTF.

The chain carries TRBV11-1 and TRBJ2-1, with 8 bases lining up with TRBD1. The germline V gene has CDR1 SGHAT and CDR2 FQDESV (reference sequence). The CDR3 length is 14 residues. The V and J ends lost 8 bases and 7 bases, in that order; junction bases with no gene match: 10. CDR3 DNA sequence: TGTGCCAGCGGACCCCAGGGGGCGGCTAATGAGCAGTTCTTC. Translated, it gives CASGPQGAANEQFF.

V and J are TRBV19 and TRBJ2-1; D may be TRBD1 (5 bases). Germline V CDR1 and CDR2: LNHDA, SQIVND (reference sequence). The V and J ends lost 4 bases and 1 base respectively, with 11 bases between them. This CDR3 contains 15 residues. Here the CDR3 DNA reads TGTGCCAGTAGTAAGGGGCATTGGTCCTACAATGAGCAGTTCTTC. Its translation is CASSKGHWSYNEQFF.

This rearrangement joins TRBV5-6 to TRBJ1-1; the D gene is possibly TRBD1 (6 bases). V lost 4 bases, J lost 7 bases, and 20 bases lay in between. The CDR3 is made up of 15 amino acids. The germline gives CDR1 SGHDT, CDR2 YYEEEE. CDR3 nucleotides: TGTGCCAGCAGCCGTGGGGTGGCGCAGGGGATTGAAGCTTTCTTT. It encodes CASSRGVAQGIEAFF.

CDR3 loop: CASSEARTGFGTDTQYF. The CDR3 nucleotides are TGTGCCAGCAGTGAAGCCCGGACAGGGTTCGGCACAGATACGCAGTATTTT. The genes are TRBV25-1 and TRBJ2-3; TRBD1 agrees at 8 bases. Germline CDR1 and CDR2: MGHDK and SYGVNS. The CDR3 contains 17 residues. The junction had 8 bases not matched to a gene; V was cut back by 2 bases and J by 1 base.

V and J are TRBV20-1 and TRBJ2-7; possible D gene TRBD2, 6 bases. Trimming took off 4 bases at V and 4 bases at J, with 8 bases between the two ends. This CDR3 has 11 amino acids. Looked up from germline, CDR1 is DFQATT and CDR2 is SNEGSKA (reference sequence). CDR3 coding DNA: TGCAGTGCTATCCGGGGGTACGAGCAGTACTTC. This sequence encodes CSAIRGYEQYF.

The V and J genes are TRBV2 and TRBJ2-5; tentatively, D is TRBD2 (7 bases). The CDR3 loop spans 14 amino acids. V lost 6 bases to trimming and J lost 5 bases, with 16 bases between them. Germline V lookup: CDR1 SNHLY, CDR2 FYNNEI. CDR3 sequence reads: CASRRGGALETQYF. CDR3 nucleotide sequence: TGTGCCAGCAGGAGGGGGGGGGCCTTGGAGACCCAGTACTTC.

V and J are TRBV28 and TRBJ2-7; 8 nucleotides match TRBD1. This CDR3 has 16 amino acids. CDR1 and CDR2 from the germline V gene are MDHEN and SYDVKM. Trimming took 4 bases from V and 0 from J; bases not matched to a gene: 8. The CDR3 sequence is CASSSPGQGLSYEQYF. Written as DNA, the CDR3 is TGTGCCAGCAGTTCCCCAGGACAGGGTCTCTCCTACGAGCAGTACTTC.

V and J are TRBV10-1 and TRBJ1-1; the match to TRBD1 covers 9 bases. Germline CDR1 and CDR2: WNHNN and SYGVQD (reference sequence). The V and J ends lost 1 base and 5 bases, in that order; junction bases with no gene match: 2. The CDR3 covers 14 residues. For the CDR3, the DNA is TGCGCCAGCAGTGAGTTGACAGGGGGGACTGAAGCTTTCTTT. This codes for CASSELTGGTEAFF.

The chain combines TRBV5-1 with TRBJ1-6; no firm D call. Deletions cut 0 bases from V and 8 bases from J, with 6 bases between. The CDR3 has 13 residues. In germline, CDR1 is SGHRS, CDR2 YFSETQ. The CDR3: CASSLEQDSPLHF. CDR3 DNA sequence: TGCGCCAGCAGCTTGGAGCAGGATTCACCCCTCCACTTT.

V gene TRBV18 combines with J gene TRBJ2-2; D unresolved. The CDR3 has 16 residues. CDR1 and CDR2 from the germline V gene are KGHSH and LQKENI. V lost 6 bases and J lost 1, with 15 bases in between. Written as DNA, the CDR3 is TGTGCCAGCTCCCTGACACGGTCCCAGAACACCGGGGAGCTGTTTTTT. Translation: CASSLTRSQNTGELFF.

V gene TRBV6-1 combines with J gene TRBJ2-3, with 11 nucleotides matching TRBD2. The CDR3 has 15 amino acids. CDR1 and CDR2 from the germline V gene are MNHNS and SASEGT. Unmatched junction bases numbered 3, after V lost 3 bases and J lost 4 bases. The CDR3 DNA is TGTGCCAGCAGTGATAGCGGGGGGGCCTCAGATACGCAGTATTTT. Amino acids: CASSDSGGASDTQYF.

This chain connects TRBV5-1 to TRBJ2-2; 7 bases are a match to TRBD1. The CDR3 loop spans 15 amino acids. Germline V gene lookup returns CDR1 SGHRS and CDR2 YFSETQ. Trimming removed 1 base from V and 4 bases from J; junction bases left unmatched: 4. For the CDR3, the DNA is TGCGCCAGCAGCTTGTTCACAGGGGTCACCGGGGAGCTGTTTTTT. This codes for CASSLFTGVTGELFF.

DNA for the CDR3: TGTGCCAGCAGTTTTGGACATACTTACGGCTACACCTTC. It is translated as CASSFGHTYGYTF. The chain recombines TRBV28 with TRBJ1-2, with D perhaps TRBD1 (5 bases). Between the trimmed V and J ends, which lost 3 bases and 8 bases, there was a span of 13 bases. The germline V gene has CDR1 MDHEN and CDR2 SYDVKM. The CDR3 consists of 13 residues.

J is TRBJ2-4 and V is TRBV2, with 11 bases identical to TRBD1. This CDR3 region has 19 residues. After removal of 5 bases from V and 0 bases from J, the junction contained 12 bases not matched to a gene. From germline, CDR1 is SNHLY and CDR2 FYNNEI. In nucleotides, the CDR3 is TGTGCCAGCAGTCCCGGACAGGGGGCGGCGTATTCAGCCAAAAACATTCAGTACTTC. This sequence encodes CASSPGQGAAYSAKNIQYF.

V is TRBV30 and J is TRBJ2-3; 7 nucleotides agree with TRBD2. The V and J ends lost 0 bases and 2 bases, in that order; junction bases with no gene match: 11. The CDR3 runs to 17 residues. Germline CDR1 GTSNPN, CDR2 SVGIG (reference sequence). CDR3 bases: TGTGCCTGGAGTGTATCGTTGTGGCGGGAGTCCACAGATACGCAGTATTTT. This encodes CAWSVSLWRESTDTQYF.

This chain uses TRBV19 with TRBJ1-5, with TRBD1 identical over 7 bases. Trimming at V came to 7 bases and at J to 2 bases, leaving 8 bases not matched to a gene. This CDR3 region has 15 residues. From germline, CDR1 is LNHDA and CDR2 SQIVND (reference sequence). This chain's CDR3 is CASTPEGARNQPQHF. Written as DNA, the CDR3 is TGTGCCAGTACACCGGAGGGGGCGCGCAATCAGCCCCAGCATTTT.

The genes are TRBV4-1 and TRBJ2-1; TRBD2 matches at 9 bases. V was pared by 1 base and J by 8 bases, with 9 bases of the junction left unmatched. From germline, CDR1 is MGHRA and CDR2 YSYEKL. CDR3 length equals 16 residues. The CDR3 loop is CASSQAGAGGGHEQFF. The CDR3 region has the DNA TGCGCCAGCAGCCAAGCAGGAGCGGGGGGCGGCCATGAGCAGTTCTTC.

The chain couples TRBV2 to TRBJ1-5; D may be TRBD1 (6 bases). The CDR3 length is 13 residues. Germline V gives CDR1 SNHLY, CDR2 FYNNEI. V was clipped by 3 bases and J by 11 bases, with 14 bases between them. CDR3 loop: CASSEGAQGAQHF. CDR3 DNA: TGTGCCAGCAGTGAGGGGGCCCAAGGAGCCCAGCATTTT.

The chain joins TRBV5-1 to TRBJ2-5; maybe TRBD1 (6 bases). The end of the DNA aligns better with TRBJ2-7, so the J call may be wrong. Germline V gene sequence: CDR1 SGHRS, CDR2 YFSETQ. The CDR3 is 15 residues long. The CDR3 protein is CASSLDPSGTYEQYF. In nucleotides, the CDR3 is TGCGCCAGCAGCTTGGATCCCTCGGGGACATACGAGCAGTACTTC.

V gene TRBV6-1 combines with J gene TRBJ2-7; TRBD1 matches 8 bases. Germline trimming cut 4 bases from V and 5 bases from J; bases unmatched to any gene: 13. Germline V CDR1 and CDR2: MNHNS, SASEGT. This CDR3 region has 16 residues. CDR3 amino acids: CASSGYRGKGGNEQYF. For the CDR3, the DNA is TGTGCCAGCAGTGGATACAGGGGGAAAGGTGGTAACGAGCAGTACTTC.

V and J are TRBV11-2 and TRBJ2-7, with 11 bases fitting TRBD2. Germline V gives CDR1 SGHAT, CDR2 FQNNGV. The CDR3 extends over 14 amino acids. J lost 3 bases, V lost 3 bases, and 1 base had no gene match. The CDR3 sequence: CASSFLAGGYEQYF. As DNA, the CDR3 is TGTGCCAGCAGCTTCCTAGCGGGAGGCTACGAGCAGTACTTC.

The genes are TRBV5-6 and TRBJ2-7; maybe TRBD2 (5 bases). This CDR3 is built from 13 residues. The germline V gene has CDR1 SGHDT and CDR2 YYEEEE. Trimming shortened V by 4 bases and J by 2 bases, and 10 bases separated the two germline ends. CDR3 nucleotides: TGTGCCAGCAGCGATACTAGAACCTACGAGCAGTACTTC. This translates into CASSDTRTYEQYF. Full variable domain (outside the CDR3, taken from reference TRBV5-6 and TRBJ2-7): DAGVTQSPTHLIKTRGQQVTLRCSPKSGHDTVSWYQQALGQGPQFIFQYYEEEERQRGNFPDRFSGHQFPNYSSELNVNALLLGDSALYLCASSDTRTYEQYFGPGTRLTVT.

The chain joins TRBV2 to TRBJ1-2; possibly TRBD1 for D (5 bases). CDR3 length equals 13 residues. The V and J ends lost 7 bases and 4 bases respectively, with 13 bases between them. CDR1 and CDR2 from the germline V gene are SNHLY and FYNNEI. CDR3 sequence reads: CASNLGLIYGYTF. The CDR3 region has the DNA TGTGCCAGCAACCTGGGACTGATCTATGGCTACACCTTC.

The chain uses TRBV28 and TRBJ1-5; 7 positions agree with TRBD1. This CDR3 comprises 15 residues. Trimming removed 2 bases from V and 6 bases from J; junction bases left unmatched: 7. CDR1 MDHEN and CDR2 SYDVKM come from the germline V gene. CDR3 coding DNA: TGTGCCAGCAGTTTAGCCAGGGGGTTGGGTCAGCCCCAGCATTTT. This translates into CASSLARGLGQPQHF.

The V and J genes are TRBV4-2 and TRBJ2-5; maybe TRBD1 (6 bases). Trimming shortened V by 1 base and J by 2 bases, and 14 bases separated the two germline ends. Per the germline V gene, CDR1 is LGHNA and CDR2 is YNFKEQ. The CDR3 sequence is 16 residues long. CDR3 in DNA: TGTGCCAGCAGCCAAGTCCCAAGGGGGTTACAAGAGACCCAGTACTTC. Translating gives CASSQVPRGLQETQYF.

The gene calls are TRBV19 and TRBJ2-1; 13 nucleotides match TRBD2. The CDR3 runs to 17 residues. Losses at the gene ends were 5 bases for V and 3 bases for J; bases not matched to a gene: 7. The germline V gene encodes CDR1 LNHDA and CDR2 SQIVND (reference sequence). The CDR3 coding sequence is TGTGCCAGTAGTCCCGGGACTAGCGGGATGGTCTACAATGAGCAGTTCTTC. It is translated as CASSPGTSGMVYNEQFF.